This TCR beta chain was observed in a study of breast tumors, draining lymph nodes, adjacent tissues. General study results and limits: Tumor repertoires ranked between lymph nodes and nontumor tissue in diversity, with V and J gene preferences. The lymph node origin of tumor T cells was framed as consistent with a hypothesis, not demonstrated.

Axillary draining lymph nodes of breast cancer patients supplied the node samples. This clonotype was observed at least ten times. Its antigen is undetermined. The CDR3 runs to 17 residues. Germline trimming cut 4 bases from V and 0 bases from J; bases unmatched to any gene: 4. Germline CDR1 is SGDLS and CDR2 is YYNGEE. TCRdb itself ran the multiplex PCR reads through MiXCR, one entry per CDR3 protein. Among about 150,000 distinct CDR3 sequences listed, around 20% were seen once. Sequenced sample: axillary lymph node tissue. The chain has TRBV9 and TRBJ1-6; TRBD1 aligns across 10 bases. The source of this sequence is a female donor with breast cancer. Some clones in this sample may be carry-over from other donors' samples. The chain's CDR3 is CASSLRTGGSYNSPLHF. The CDR3, as DNA: TGTGCCAGCAGCCTAAGGACAGGGGGCTCCTATAATTCACCCCTCCACTTT.